This entry describes one T cell receptor (beta chain). Recovered Cohort 3 donors showed two negative PCRs, clearance, or symptom resolution. Profiled with immunoSEQ multiplex PCR; TCRdb holds only in-frame clones, not every one. Here the sample spans 310,000 or so clones, about nine tenths being singletons. This CDR3 has 14 amino acids. The germline CDR1 and CDR2 sequences are SNHLY and FYNNEI. Trimming left V 6 bases short and J 3 bases short, with 12 bases between. This specimen comes from a study of blood T cell repertoires in COVID-19. The receptor's source is a woman under 30 who had recovered from COVID-19. This chain uses TRBV2 with TRBJ1-5; D call uncertain. Input material: PBMCs or T cells enriched from blood (not recorded which). This chain's CDR3 is CASSPEAVNQPQHF. CDR3 DNA sequence: TGTGCCAGCAGCCCCGAGGCAGTCAATCAGCCCCAGCATTTT.